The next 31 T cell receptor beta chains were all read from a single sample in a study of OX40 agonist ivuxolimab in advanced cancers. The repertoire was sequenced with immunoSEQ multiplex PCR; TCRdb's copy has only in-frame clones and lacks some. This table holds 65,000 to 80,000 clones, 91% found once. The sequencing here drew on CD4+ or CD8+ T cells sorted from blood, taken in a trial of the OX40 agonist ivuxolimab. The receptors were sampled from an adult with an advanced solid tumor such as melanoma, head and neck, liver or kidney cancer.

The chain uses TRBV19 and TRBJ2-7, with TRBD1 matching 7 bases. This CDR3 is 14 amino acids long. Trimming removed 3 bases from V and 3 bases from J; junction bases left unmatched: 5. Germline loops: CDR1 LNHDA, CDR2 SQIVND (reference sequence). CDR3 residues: CASSIGQGDYEQYF. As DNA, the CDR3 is TGTGCCAGTAGTATCGGGCAGGGGGACTACGAGCAGTACTTC. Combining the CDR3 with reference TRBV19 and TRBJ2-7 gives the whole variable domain DGGITQSPKYLFRKEGQNVTLSCEQNLNHDAMYWYRQDPGQGLRLIYYSQIVNDFQKGDIAEGYSVSREKKESFPLTVTSAQKNPTAFYLCASSIGQGDYEQYFGPGTRLTVT.

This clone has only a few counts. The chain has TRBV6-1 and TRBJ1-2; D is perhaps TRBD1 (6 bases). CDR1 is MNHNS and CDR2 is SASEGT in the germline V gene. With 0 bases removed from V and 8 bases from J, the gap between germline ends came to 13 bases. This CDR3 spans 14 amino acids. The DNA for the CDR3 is TGTGCCAGCAGTGAAGCTTTGGACAGCCGGGGCTACACCTTC. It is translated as CASSEALDSRGYTF.

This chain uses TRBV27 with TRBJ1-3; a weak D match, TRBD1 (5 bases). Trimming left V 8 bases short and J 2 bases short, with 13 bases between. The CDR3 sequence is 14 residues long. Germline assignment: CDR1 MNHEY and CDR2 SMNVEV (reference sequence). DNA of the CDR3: TGTGCCAGCGGGGCGTTCGGAGCTGGAAACACCATATATTTT. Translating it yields CASGAFGAGNTIYF.

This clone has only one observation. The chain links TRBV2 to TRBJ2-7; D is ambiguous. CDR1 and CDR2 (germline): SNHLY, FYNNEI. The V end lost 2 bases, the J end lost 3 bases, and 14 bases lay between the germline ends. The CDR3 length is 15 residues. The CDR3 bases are TGTGCCAGCAGTGAAAGGCGGAGTGGGCTCTACGAGCAGTACTTC. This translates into CASSERRSGLYEQYF.

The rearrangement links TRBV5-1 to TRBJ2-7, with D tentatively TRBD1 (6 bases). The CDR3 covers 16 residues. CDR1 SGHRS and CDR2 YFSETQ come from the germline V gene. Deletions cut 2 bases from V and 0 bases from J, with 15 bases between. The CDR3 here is CASSFDFQGSSYEQYF. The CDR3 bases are TGCGCCAGCAGCTTTGACTTCCAGGGGAGCTCCTACGAGCAGTACTTC.

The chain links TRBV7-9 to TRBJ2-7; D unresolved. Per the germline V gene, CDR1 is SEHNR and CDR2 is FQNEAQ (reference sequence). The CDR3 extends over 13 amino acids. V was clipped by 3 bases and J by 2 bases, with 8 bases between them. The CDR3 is CASSFSSTYEQYF. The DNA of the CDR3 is TGTGCCAGCAGCTTTAGTAGCACCTACGAGCAGTACTTC.

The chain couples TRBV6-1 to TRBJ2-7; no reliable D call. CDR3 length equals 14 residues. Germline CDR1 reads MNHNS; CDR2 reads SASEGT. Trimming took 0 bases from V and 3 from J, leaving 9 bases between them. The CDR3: CASSEAGRNYEQYF. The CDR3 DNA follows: TGTGCCAGCAGTGAAGCTGGCAGAAACTACGAGCAGTACTTC.

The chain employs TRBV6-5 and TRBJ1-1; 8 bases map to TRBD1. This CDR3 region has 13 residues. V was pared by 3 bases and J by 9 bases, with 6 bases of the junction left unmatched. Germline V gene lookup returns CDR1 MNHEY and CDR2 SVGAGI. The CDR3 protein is CASSYSDRVQAFF. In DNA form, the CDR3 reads TGTGCCAGCAGTTATTCGGACAGGGTACAAGCTTTCTTT.

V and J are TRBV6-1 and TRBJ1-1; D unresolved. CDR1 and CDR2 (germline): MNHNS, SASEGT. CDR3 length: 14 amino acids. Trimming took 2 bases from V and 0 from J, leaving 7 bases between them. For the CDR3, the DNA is TGTGCCAGCAGTGAATACGGGTTGAACACTGAAGCTTTCTTT. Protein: CASSEYGLNTEAFF.

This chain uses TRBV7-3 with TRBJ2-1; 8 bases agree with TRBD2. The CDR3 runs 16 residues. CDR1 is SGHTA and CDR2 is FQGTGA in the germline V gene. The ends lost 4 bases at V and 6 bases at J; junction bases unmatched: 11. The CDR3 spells CASSSRREGLSNEQFF. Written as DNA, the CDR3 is TGTGCCAGCAGCTCTCGCCGGGAGGGCCTGAGCAATGAGCAGTTCTTC.

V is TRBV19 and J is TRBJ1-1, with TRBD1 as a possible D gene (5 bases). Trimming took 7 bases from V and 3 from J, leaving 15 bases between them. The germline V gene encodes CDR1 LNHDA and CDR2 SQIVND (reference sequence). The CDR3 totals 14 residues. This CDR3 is CASMRGEWDTEAFF. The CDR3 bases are TGTGCCAGTATGAGGGGCGAATGGGACACTGAAGCTTTCTTT.

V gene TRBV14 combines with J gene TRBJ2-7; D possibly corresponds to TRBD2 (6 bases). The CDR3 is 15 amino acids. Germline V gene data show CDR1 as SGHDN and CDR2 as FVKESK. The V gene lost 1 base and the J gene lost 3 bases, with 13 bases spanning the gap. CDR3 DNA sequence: TGTGCCAGCAGCCAAGCGCCGGGACTGGGCTACGAGCAGTACTTC. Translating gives CASSQAPGLGYEQYF.

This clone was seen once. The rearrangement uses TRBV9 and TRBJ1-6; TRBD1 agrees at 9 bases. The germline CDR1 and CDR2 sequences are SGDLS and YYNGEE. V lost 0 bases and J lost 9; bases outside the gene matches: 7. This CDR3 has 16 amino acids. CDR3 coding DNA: TGTGCCAGCAGCGTAGCTGGGACAGGGTACGGTTCACCCCTCCACTTT. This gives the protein CASSVAGTGYGSPLHF.

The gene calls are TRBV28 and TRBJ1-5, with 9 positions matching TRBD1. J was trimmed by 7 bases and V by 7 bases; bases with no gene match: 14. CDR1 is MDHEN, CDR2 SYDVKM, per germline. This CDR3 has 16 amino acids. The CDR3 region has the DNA TGTGCCAGCATTCTATCAGGGACAGGGACGTACCAGCCCCAGCATTTT. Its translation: CASILSGTGTYQPQHF.

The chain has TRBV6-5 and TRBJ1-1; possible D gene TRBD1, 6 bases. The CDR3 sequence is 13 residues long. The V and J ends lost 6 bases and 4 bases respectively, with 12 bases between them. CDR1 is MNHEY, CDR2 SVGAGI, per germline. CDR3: CASRTGGGTEAFF. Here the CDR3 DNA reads TGTGCCAGCAGGACAGGTGGAGGCACTGAAGCTTTCTTT.

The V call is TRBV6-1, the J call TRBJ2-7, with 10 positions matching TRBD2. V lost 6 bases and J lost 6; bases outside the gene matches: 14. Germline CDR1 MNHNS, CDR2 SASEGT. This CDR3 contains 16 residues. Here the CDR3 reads CASSETHSGRVFEQYF. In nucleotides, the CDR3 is TGTGCCAGCAGCGAAACACACAGCGGGAGGGTTTTCGAGCAGTACTTC.

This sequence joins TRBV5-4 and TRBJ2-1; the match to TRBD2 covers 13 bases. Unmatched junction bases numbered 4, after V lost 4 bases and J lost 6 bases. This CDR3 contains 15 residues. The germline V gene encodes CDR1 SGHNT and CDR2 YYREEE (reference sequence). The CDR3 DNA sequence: TGTGCCAGCAGCAAAGGGACTAGCGGGACCAATGAGCAGTTCTTC. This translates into CASSKGTSGTNEQFF.

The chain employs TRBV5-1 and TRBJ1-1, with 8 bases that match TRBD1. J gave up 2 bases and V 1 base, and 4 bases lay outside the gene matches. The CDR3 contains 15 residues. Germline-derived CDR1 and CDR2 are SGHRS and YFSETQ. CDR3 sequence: CASSLMDRANTEAFF. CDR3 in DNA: TGCGCCAGCAGCTTGATGGACAGGGCTAACACTGAAGCTTTCTTT.

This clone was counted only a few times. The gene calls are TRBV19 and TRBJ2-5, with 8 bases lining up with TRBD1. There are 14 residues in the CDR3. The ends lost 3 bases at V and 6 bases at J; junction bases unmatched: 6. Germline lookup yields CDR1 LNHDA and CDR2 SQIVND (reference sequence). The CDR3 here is CASSIARGQKTQYF. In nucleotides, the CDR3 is TGTGCCAGTAGTATCGCCAGGGGGCAAAAGACCCAGTACTTC.

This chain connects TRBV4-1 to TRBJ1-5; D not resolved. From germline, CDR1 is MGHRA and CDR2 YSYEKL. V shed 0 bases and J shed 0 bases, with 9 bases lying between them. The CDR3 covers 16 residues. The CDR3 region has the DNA TGCGCCAGCAGCCAAGAACGGGATTATAGCAATCAGCCCCAGCATTTT. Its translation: CASSQERDYSNQPQHF.

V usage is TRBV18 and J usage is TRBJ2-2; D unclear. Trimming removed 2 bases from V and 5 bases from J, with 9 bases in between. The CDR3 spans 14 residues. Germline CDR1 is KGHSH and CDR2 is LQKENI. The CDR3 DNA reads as TGTGCCAGCTCACCAGCGGCGAGGACCGGGGAGCTGTTTTTT. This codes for CASSPAARTGELFF.

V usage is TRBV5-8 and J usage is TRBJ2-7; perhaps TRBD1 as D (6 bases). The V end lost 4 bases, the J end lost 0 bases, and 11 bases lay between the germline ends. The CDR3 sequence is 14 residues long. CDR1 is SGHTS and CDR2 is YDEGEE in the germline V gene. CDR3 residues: CASSTDRTSYEQYF. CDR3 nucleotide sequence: TGTGCCAGCAGCACCGACAGGACCTCCTACGAGCAGTACTTC.

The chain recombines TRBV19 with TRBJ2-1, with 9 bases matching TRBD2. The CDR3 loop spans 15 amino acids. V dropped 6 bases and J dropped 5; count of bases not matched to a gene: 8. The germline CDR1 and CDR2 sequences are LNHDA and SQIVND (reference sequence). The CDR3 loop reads CASRDLAGVHNEQFF. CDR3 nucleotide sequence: TGTGCCAGTAGGGACTTAGCGGGAGTTCACAATGAGCAGTTCTTC.

CDR3 sequence: CASSIDRVQPQHF. In DNA form, the CDR3 reads TGTGCCAGTAGTATAGATCGGGTTCAGCCCCAGCATTTT. V is TRBV19 and J is TRBJ1-5; no clear D. Trimming took 0 bases from V and 6 from J, leaving 6 bases between them. CDR1 and CDR2 (germline): LNHDA, SQIVND (reference sequence). This CDR3 is built from 13 residues. Looking up the rest from reference TRBV19 and TRBJ1-5 gives the full variable domain: DGGITQSPKYLFRKEGQNVTLSCEQNLNHDAMYWYRQDPGQGLRLIYYSQIVNDFQKGDIAEGYSVSREKKESFPLTVTSAQKNPTAFYLCASSIDRVQPQHFGDGTRLSIL.

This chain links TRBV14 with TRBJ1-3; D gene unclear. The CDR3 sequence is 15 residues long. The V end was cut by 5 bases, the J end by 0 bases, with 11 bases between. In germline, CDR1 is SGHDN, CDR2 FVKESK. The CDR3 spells CASSVPGGSGNTIYF. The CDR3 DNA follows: TGTGCCAGCAGCGTCCCGGGAGGCTCTGGAAACACCATATATTTT.

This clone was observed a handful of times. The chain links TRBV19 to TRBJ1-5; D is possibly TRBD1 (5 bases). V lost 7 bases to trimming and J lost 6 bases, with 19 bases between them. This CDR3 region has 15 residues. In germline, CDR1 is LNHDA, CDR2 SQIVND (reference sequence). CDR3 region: CASKAGPGPVQPQHF. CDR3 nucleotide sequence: TGTGCCAGTAAAGCAGGTCCGGGGCCTGTTCAGCCCCAGCATTTT.

The CDR3 nucleotides read TGTGCCATCAGTGAGGGGGACTCCTACAATGAGCAGTTCTTC. It specifies CAISEGDSYNEQFF. The chain employs TRBV10-3 and TRBJ2-1; no clear D gene. Trimming removed 2 bases at V and 0 bases at J, with 5 bases between. Germline V CDR1 and CDR2: ENHRY, SYGVKD. CDR3 length equals 14 residues.

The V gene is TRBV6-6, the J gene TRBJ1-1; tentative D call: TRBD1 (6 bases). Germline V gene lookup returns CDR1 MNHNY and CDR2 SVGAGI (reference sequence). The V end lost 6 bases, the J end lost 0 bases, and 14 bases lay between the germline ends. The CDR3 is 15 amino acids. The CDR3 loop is CASRRPGQLNTEAFF. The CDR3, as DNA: TGTGCCAGCAGGCGGCCGGGACAATTGAACACTGAAGCTTTCTTT.

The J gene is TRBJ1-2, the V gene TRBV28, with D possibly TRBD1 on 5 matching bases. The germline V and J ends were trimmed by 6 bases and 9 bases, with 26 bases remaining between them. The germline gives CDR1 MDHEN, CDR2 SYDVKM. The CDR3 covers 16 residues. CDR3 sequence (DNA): TGTGCCAGCAGATTTCTCGTTTCGGGTGGGGAGGGGAGCTACACCTTC. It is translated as CASRFLVSGGEGSYTF.

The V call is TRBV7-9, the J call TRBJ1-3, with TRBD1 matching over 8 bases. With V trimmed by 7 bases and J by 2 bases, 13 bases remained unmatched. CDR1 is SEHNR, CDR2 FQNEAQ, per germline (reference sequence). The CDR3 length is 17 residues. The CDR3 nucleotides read TGTGCCAGCAAGCAAGATTTCAGGGGGCCTCCTGGAAACACCATATATTTT. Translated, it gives CASKQDFRGPPGNTIYF. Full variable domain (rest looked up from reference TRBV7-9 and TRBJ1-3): DTGVSQNPRHKITKRGQNVTFRCDPISEHNRLYWYRQTLGQGPEFLTYFQNEAQLEKSRLLSDRFSAERPKGSFSTLEIQRTEQGDSAMYLCASKQDFRGPPGNTIYFGEGSWLTVV.

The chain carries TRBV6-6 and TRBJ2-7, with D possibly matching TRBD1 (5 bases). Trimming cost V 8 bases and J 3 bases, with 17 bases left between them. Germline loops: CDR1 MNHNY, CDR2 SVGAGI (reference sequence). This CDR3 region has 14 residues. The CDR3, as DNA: TGTGCCAGCCAGGGAAGGACCCGAGGCTACGAGCAGTACTTC. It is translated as CASQGRTRGYEQYF.